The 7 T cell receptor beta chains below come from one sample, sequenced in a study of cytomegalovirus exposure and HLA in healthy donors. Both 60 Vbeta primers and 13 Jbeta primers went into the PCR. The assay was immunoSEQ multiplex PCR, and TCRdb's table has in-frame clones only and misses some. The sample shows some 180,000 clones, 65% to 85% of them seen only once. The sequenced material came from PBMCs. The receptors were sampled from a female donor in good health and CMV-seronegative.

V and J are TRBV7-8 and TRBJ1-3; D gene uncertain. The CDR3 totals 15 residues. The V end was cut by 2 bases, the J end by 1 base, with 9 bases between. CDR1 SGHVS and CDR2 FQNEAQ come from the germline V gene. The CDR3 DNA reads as TGTGCCAGCAGCTTACTAACAGCTTCTGGAAACACCATATATTTT. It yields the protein CASSLLTASGNTIYF.

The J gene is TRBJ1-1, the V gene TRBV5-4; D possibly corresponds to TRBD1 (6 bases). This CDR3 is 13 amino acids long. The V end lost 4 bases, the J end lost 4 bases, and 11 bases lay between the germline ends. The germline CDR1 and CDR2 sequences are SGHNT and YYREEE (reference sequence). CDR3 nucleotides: TGTGCCAGCAGCCACGACAGGAGCACTGAAGCTTTCTTT. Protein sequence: CASSHDRSTEAFF.

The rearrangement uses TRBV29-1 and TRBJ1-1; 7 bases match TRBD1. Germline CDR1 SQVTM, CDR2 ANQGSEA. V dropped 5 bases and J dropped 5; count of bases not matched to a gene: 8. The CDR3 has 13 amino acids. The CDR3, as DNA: TGCAGCGTTTCCAACAGGGGTGGTACTGAAGCTTTCTTT. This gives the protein CSVSNRGGTEAFF.

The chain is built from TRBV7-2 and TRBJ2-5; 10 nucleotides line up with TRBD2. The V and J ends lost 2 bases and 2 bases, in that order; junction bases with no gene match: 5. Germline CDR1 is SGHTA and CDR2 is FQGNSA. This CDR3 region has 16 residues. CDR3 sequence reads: CASSLKRTSGQETQYF. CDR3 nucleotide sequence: TGTGCCAGCAGCTTAAAGAGGACTAGCGGTCAAGAGACCCAGTACTTC.

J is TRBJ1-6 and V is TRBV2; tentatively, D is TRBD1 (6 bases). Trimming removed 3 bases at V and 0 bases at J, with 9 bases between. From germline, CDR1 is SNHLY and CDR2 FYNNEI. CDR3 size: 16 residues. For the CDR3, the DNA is TGTGCCAGCAGTGACCCACAGGGCTCCTATAATTCACCCCTCCACTTT. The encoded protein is CASSDPQGSYNSPLHF.

CDR3 residues: CASSEAGEWSEQFF. Here the CDR3 DNA reads TGTGCCAGCAGTGAGGCAGGGGAATGGAGTGAGCAGTTCTTC. The rearrangement uses TRBV6-4 and TRBJ2-1, with D possibly being TRBD1 (6 bases). V lost 3 bases, J lost 9 bases, and 15 bases lay in between. There are 14 residues in the CDR3. From germline, CDR1 is MRHNA and CDR2 SNTAGT.

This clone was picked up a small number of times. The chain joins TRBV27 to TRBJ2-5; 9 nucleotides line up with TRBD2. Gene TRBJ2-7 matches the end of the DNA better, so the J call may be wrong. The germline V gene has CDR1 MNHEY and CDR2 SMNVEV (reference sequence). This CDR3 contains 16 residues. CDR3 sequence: CASSPRGGSGLYEQYF. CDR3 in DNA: TGTGCCAGCAGTCCGCGGGGGGGCAGTGGCCTGTACGAGCAGTACTTC.